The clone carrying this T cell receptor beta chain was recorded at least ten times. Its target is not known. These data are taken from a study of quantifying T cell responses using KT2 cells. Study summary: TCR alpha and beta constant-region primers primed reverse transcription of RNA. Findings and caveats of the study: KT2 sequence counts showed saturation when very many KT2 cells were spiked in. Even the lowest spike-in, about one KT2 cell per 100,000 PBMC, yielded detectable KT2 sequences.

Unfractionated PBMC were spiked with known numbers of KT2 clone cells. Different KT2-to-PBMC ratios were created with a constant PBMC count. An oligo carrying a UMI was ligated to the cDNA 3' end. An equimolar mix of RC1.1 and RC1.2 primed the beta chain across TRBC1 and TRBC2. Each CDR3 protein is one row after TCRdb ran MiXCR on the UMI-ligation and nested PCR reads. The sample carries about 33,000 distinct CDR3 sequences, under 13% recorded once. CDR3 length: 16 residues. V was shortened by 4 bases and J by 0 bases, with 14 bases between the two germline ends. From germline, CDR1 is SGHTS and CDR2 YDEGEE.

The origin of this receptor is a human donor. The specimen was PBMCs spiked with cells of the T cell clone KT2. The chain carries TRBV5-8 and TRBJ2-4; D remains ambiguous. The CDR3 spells CASSQQLQIAKNIQYF. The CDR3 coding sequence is TGTGCCAGCAGCCAACAGCTTCAAATAGCCAAAAACATTCAGTACTTC.